Below, 18 T cell receptor beta chains from the same sample are listed, as sequenced in a study of CD8+ T cells in alopecia areata. Sequencing used cDNA as its template, made by extracting RNA and reverse transcribing it. Profiling relied on immunoSEQ multiplex PCR, and the TCRdb table lists in-frame clones only, not all of them. The table includes around 160,000 clones, 40% to 50% detected once. The sequenced sample was CD4+ T cells sorted from blood. The receptors come from a human donor with alopecia areata.

This clone was picked up a small number of times. The rearrangement links TRBV5-1 to TRBJ2-5, with D unresolved. The CDR3 runs to 12 residues. Looked up from germline, CDR1 is SGHRS and CDR2 is YFSETQ. V was cut by 2 bases and J by 3 bases, with 5 bases left in between. The CDR3 protein is CASSFSEETQYF. For the CDR3, the DNA is TGCGCCAGCAGCTTCAGCGAAGAGACCCAGTACTTC.

This clone was seen a few times. The chain employs TRBV7-9 and TRBJ2-5; D may be TRBD1 (5 bases). The CDR3 runs to 16 residues. Germline CDR1 is SEHNR and CDR2 is FQNEAQ (reference sequence). V was clipped by 1 base and J by 5 bases, with 17 bases between them. This CDR3 is CASSLGLGLEDETQYF. The DNA for the CDR3 is TGTGCCAGCAGCTTAGGTCTGGGGCTCGAGGATGAGACCCAGTACTTC.

V gene TRBV27 combines with J gene TRBJ1-1; D remains unclear. CDR3 length: 13 residues. The V end was cut by 4 bases, the J end by 5 bases, with 11 bases between. Per germline, CDR1 MNHEY and CDR2 SMNVEV (reference sequence). CDR3 in DNA: TGTGCCAGCAGTTCGGTCCGAGGGACTGAAGCTTTCTTT. This codes for CASSSVRGTEAFF.

The chain has TRBV6-1 and TRBJ2-7; 9 bases line up with TRBD2. Trimming took 6 bases from V and 7 from J; bases not matched to a gene: 7. Germline V gives CDR1 MNHNS, CDR2 SASEGT. The CDR3 is 13 amino acids. CDR3: CASRLAGAQEQYF. CDR3 nucleotide sequence: TGTGCCAGCAGATTAGCGGGAGCTCAAGAGCAGTACTTC.

This clone was counted a few times. The chain couples TRBV5-1 to TRBJ2-1, with D uncertain. Germline V gene lookup returns CDR1 SGHRS and CDR2 YFSETQ. The CDR3 runs to 14 residues. V was trimmed by 1 base and J by 8 bases, leaving 13 bases between them. The CDR3 DNA follows: TGCGCCAGCAGCTTGTTTCGTCCGGTCGATGAGCAGTTCTTC. It specifies CASSLFRPVDEQFF.

This chain uses TRBV28 with TRBJ2-1, with D maybe TRBD2 (6 bases). CDR3 length equals 17 residues. In germline, CDR1 is MDHEN, CDR2 SYDVKM. V gave up 5 bases and J gave up 8 bases, with 25 bases separating them. The CDR3 DNA is TGTGCCAGCAGTGTCCTTCTTGGACTACCGGAGGTGGATGAGCAGTTCTTC. It translates to CASSVLLGLPEVDEQFF.

The V and J genes are TRBV29-1 and TRBJ2-7; D uncertain. Per germline, CDR1 SQVTM and CDR2 ANQGSEA. This CDR3 has 14 amino acids. V was cut by 6 bases and J by 1 base, with 16 bases left in between. CDR3: CSVADQIASYEQYF. CDR3 bases: TGCAGCGTCGCGGACCAGATCGCGTCCTACGAGCAGTACTTC.

V is TRBV2 and J is TRBJ2-7; 7 bases fit TRBD2. Germline lookup yields CDR1 SNHLY and CDR2 FYNNEI. The CDR3 is 13 amino acids. The V segment lost 6 bases and the J segment 7 bases; nucleotides outside the gene matches: 9. CDR3 in DNA: TGTGCCAGCAGACCCGGGGAGGGAATGGAGCAGTACTTC. It specifies CASRPGEGMEQYF.

The V call is TRBV7-9, the J call TRBJ2-1, with 9 nucleotides matching TRBD2. Trimming took 4 bases from V and 2 from J; bases not matched to a gene: 9. This CDR3 region has 17 residues. The germline CDR1 and CDR2 sequences are SEHNR and FQNEAQ (reference sequence). The DNA for the CDR3 is TGTGCCAGCAGCTCCCGGGTAGCGGGAGAGACCTACAATGAGCAGTTCTTC. Protein product: CASSSRVAGETYNEQFF.

This clone was counted only a few times. This chain joins TRBV4-1 and TRBJ2-7; possibly TRBD1 for D (6 bases). This CDR3 is 15 amino acids long. From germline, CDR1 is MGHRA and CDR2 YSYEKL. V was pared by 0 bases and J by 1 base, with 10 bases between. In nucleotides, the CDR3 is TGCGCCAGCAGCCAAGAGCGGACAGCTTCCTACGAGCAGTACTTC. Translated: CASSQERTASYEQYF.

This clone turned up a few times. J is TRBJ2-7 and V is TRBV29-1; either TRBD1 or TRBD2 may fit D (6 bases each). This CDR3 is 12 amino acids long. Looked up from germline, CDR1 is SQVTM and CDR2 is ANQGSEA. Trimming took off 4 bases at V and 7 bases at J, with 14 bases between the two ends. This CDR3 reads CSVGLGTSEQYF. CDR3 bases: TGCAGCGTTGGACTAGGGACATCAGAGCAGTACTTC.

In this sample, this clone turned up a few times. CDR3 region: CASSFPLGLTGELFF. The CDR3, as DNA: TGTGCCAGCAGCTTCCCGTTGGGGCTCACCGGGGAGCTGTTTTTT. The V and J genes are TRBV7-6 and TRBJ2-2; tentatively, D is TRBD1 (5 bases). This CDR3 spans 15 amino acids. Trimming removed 3 bases at V and 4 bases at J, with 12 bases between. Germline assignment: CDR1 SGHVS and CDR2 FNYEAQ.

The chain recombines TRBV27 with TRBJ2-3, with 7 nucleotides matching TRBD1. Germline CDR1 and CDR2: MNHEY and SMNVEV (reference sequence). J was trimmed by 10 bases and V by 6 bases; bases with no gene match: 19. The CDR3 contains 16 residues. The CDR3 DNA reads TGTGCCAGCAGCCTATCGGCAGGGGGAATGGGTTACGCGCAGTATTTT. It codes for CASSLSAGGMGYAQYF.

J is TRBJ2-5 and V is TRBV20-1; 7 bases agree with TRBD1. The length of the CDR3 is 11 residues. Per the germline V gene, CDR1 is DFQATT and CDR2 is SNEGSKA (reference sequence). V was clipped by 5 bases and J by 3 bases; unmatched bases: 0. The CDR3 sequence: CSADREETQYF. The CDR3 DNA is TGCAGTGCTGACAGGGAAGAGACCCAGTACTTC.

The chain has TRBV28 and TRBJ2-7; no definite D call. The CDR3 totals 11 residues. The ends were cut back, 10 bases at V and 6 bases at J, with 13 bases in the middle. Germline assignment: CDR1 MDHEN and CDR2 SYDVKM. The CDR3 here is CATKVSGEQYF. CDR3 DNA sequence: TGTGCCACCAAGGTGTCGGGCGAGCAGTACTTC.

This clone was picked up a small number of times. The chain recombines TRBV28 with TRBJ2-5; TRBD1 matches at 7 bases. Germline CDR1 is MDHEN and CDR2 is SYDVKM. The V and J ends lost 6 bases and 7 bases, in that order; junction bases with no gene match: 8. This CDR3 comprises 13 residues. The CDR3 region has the DNA TGTGCCAGCAGACCTACAGGGGTCGGGACCCAGTACTTC. It translates to CASRPTGVGTQYF.

The chain couples TRBV28 to TRBJ2-5; TRBD1 matches 7 bases. The germline CDR1 and CDR2 sequences are MDHEN and SYDVKM. The CDR3 consists of 15 residues. J lost 5 bases, V lost 6 bases, and 12 bases had no gene match. CDR3 coding DNA: TGTGCCAGCAGGACCAAAAGGGGGACAGTTGAGACCCAGTACTTC. It translates to CASRTKRGTVETQYF.

CDR3 nucleotides: TGTGCCTGGAGTGTACTTGGCAGTACAGAAAAACTGTTTTTT. Translation: CAWSVLGSTEKLFF. This chain joins TRBV30 and TRBJ1-4; D remains unclear. Trimming took off 0 bases at V and 8 bases at J, with 13 bases between the two ends. Per the germline V gene, CDR1 is GTSNPN and CDR2 is SVGIG (reference sequence). The CDR3 extends over 14 amino acids. Drawing the rest from reference TRBV30 and TRBJ1-4, the complete variable domain is SQTIHQWPATLVQPVGSPLSLECTVEGTSNPNLYWYRQAAGRGLQLLFYSVGIGQISSEVPQNLSASRPQDRQFILSSKKLLLSDSGFYLCAWSVLGSTEKLFFGSGTQLSVL.